A selection of T cell receptor beta chains follows, all from one sample in a study of blood T cell repertoires in COVID-19. Data came from immunoSEQ multiplex PCR; TCRdb stores just in-frame clones and leaves some out. There are 79,000 or so clones in the sample; roughly 81% occur only once, and approximately 11% lies in the top ten. Sequenced sample: peripheral blood. The receptors stem from a man in his sixties with COVID-19, enrolled during active disease. Each CDR3 is given with its conserved first and last residue.

CDR3 protein: CASSPPTGGNEKLFF; V gene: TRBV5-1
CDR3 protein: CSASKEPGGETQYF; V gene: TRBV20-1
CDR3 protein: CAWSVQGDQPQHF; V gene: TRBV30
CDR3 protein: CASGGGPRSYGYTF; V gene: TRBV11-2
CDR3 protein: CATSHRDTNYGYTF; V gene: TRBV15
CDR3 protein: CASSVATTGTGELFF; V gene: TRBV9
CDR3 protein: CASRTDSYEQYF; V gene: TRBV5-1
CDR3 protein: CATSNYGLADTDTQYF; V gene: TRBV15
CDR3 protein: CSVEPGQGMTDTQYF; V gene: TRBV29-1
CDR3 protein: CAISESIVYGYTF; V gene: TRBV10-3
CDR3 protein: CATSRTVVTEAFF; V gene: TRBV15
CDR3 protein: CASSPRTRGSPLHF; V gene: TRBV5-1
CDR3 protein: CASSLYPDRNNEQFF; V gene: TRBV5-6
CDR3 protein: CASSLEVRTNTGELFF; V gene: TRBV7-9
CDR3 protein: CASSLNFAGGEKLFF; V gene: TRBV14
CDR3 protein: CASRRQGEDGYTF; V gene: TRBV2
CDR3 protein: CASSPPKSSYEQYF; V gene: TRBV5-5
CDR3 protein: CASSLEVRGLRKLFF; V gene: TRBV7-6
CDR3 protein: CASSIGPTWTAFPEAFF; V gene: TRBV19
CDR3 protein: CASSVESGRAAETQYF; V gene: TRBV9
CDR3 protein: CAGVRGAYGYTF; V gene: TRBV30
CDR3 protein: CASSRGTTNEKLFF; V gene: TRBV7-2
CDR3 protein: CASSEVDSGQGAGEQYF; V gene: TRBV2
CDR3 protein: CASSFPTGGGKDTQYF; V gene: TRBV28
CDR3 protein: CASSILGRRDTQYF; V gene: TRBV19
CDR3 protein: CASASRTYNSPLHF; V gene: TRBV7-9
CDR3 protein: CASSEEAGDEANQPQHF; V gene: TRBV6-1
CDR3 protein: CASSVGSGGNTGELFF; V gene: TRBV9
CDR3 protein: CASSRTGTETYGYTF; V gene: TRBV4-1
CDR3 protein: CASSLNTGPGELFF; V gene: TRBV11-2
CDR3 protein: CAGRSLRQGEGAFF; V gene: TRBV28
CDR3 protein: CASSEVAAAYQPQHF; V gene: TRBV6-1
CDR3 protein: CASSEDRNYNSPLHF; V gene: TRBV6-1
CDR3 protein: CASSLANRVVGTDTQYF; V gene: TRBV5-1
CDR3 protein: CASSQGVAGDNQPQHF; V gene: TRBV3-1/TRBV3-2
CDR3 protein: CVRSRDRFLLGFRKNSPLHF; V gene: TRBV7-5
CDR3 protein: CAWSAGVSADEKLFF; V gene: TRBV30
CDR3 protein: CASIASDIHEQYF; V gene: TRBV6-5
CDR3 protein: CASKVDEGQYF; V gene: TRBV2
CDR3 protein: CASSYRAGGYTF; V gene: TRBV7-3
CDR3 protein: CASRGGRSTDTQYF; V gene: TRBV14
CDR3 protein: CASSLAQGYTGELFF; V gene: TRBV5-1
CDR3 protein: CASRNRSGTDTQYF; V gene: TRBV7-9
CDR3 protein: CASSLDFGGGETQYF; V gene: TRBV5-4
CDR3 protein: CASSPGGVNSNQPQHF; V gene: TRBV18
CDR3 protein: CASSARNGLRDHNYGYTF; V gene: TRBV6-1
CDR3 protein: CATSSEAGGRDTF; V gene: TRBV15